The sequence of this TCR beta chain was determined in a study of technical replicates of blood from a few donors. This CDR3 region has 16 residues. V was trimmed by 0 bases and J by 4 bases, leaving 12 bases between them. CDR1 and CDR2 (germline): MNHNY, SVGAGI (reference sequence). Using immunoSEQ multiplex PCR, the repertoire was profiled, and TCRdb retains in-frame clones only, with some absent. The sample holds about 79,000 clones, 75% to 95% seen once. The receptor's source is a human donor in good health. Some clones in this sample may be carry-over from other donors' samples. The sequenced sample was T cells isolated from PBMCs. The rearrangement links TRBV6-6 to TRBJ2-2; possible D gene TRBD1, 5 bases. CDR3 nucleotide sequence: TGTGCCAGCAGTTACTCGATAGGGGTCGGCACCGGGGAGCTGTTTTTT. Encoded protein: CASSYSIGVGTGELFF.